One sample yielded the 28 T cell receptor beta chains listed below, sequenced in a study of PD-L1 blockade in urothelial cancer. The repertoire was sequenced with immunoSEQ multiplex PCR; TCRdb's copy has only in-frame clones and lacks some. The sample has about 88,000 clones, more than 85% seen once. The sample consisted of PBMCs, taken around atezolizumab (anti-PD-L1) treatment. The receptors shown here come from a man aged 60 to 69 with urothelial cancer.

The chain has TRBV5-4 and TRBJ2-2; 8 positions match TRBD1. With 3 bases clipped from V and 6 bases from J, the junction kept 1 base outside the gene matches. The CDR3 runs 13 residues. Germline lookup yields CDR1 SGHNT and CDR2 YYREEE (reference sequence). The CDR3 loop reads CASSSQGAGELFF. Written as DNA, the CDR3 is TGTGCCAGCAGCTCACAGGGGGCCGGGGAGCTGTTTTTT.

The chain has TRBV28 and TRBJ1-5; the D is unclear. The CDR3 has 13 amino acids. In germline, CDR1 is MDHEN, CDR2 SYDVKM. Deletions cut 5 bases from V and 4 bases from J, with 9 bases between. This chain's CDR3 is CASSLTLNQPQHF. CDR3 DNA: TGTGCCAGCAGTCTAACTTTAAATCAGCCCCAGCATTTT.

V and J are TRBV19 and TRBJ2-1; 9 nucleotides line up with TRBD2. Losses at the gene ends were 2 bases for V and 8 bases for J; bases not matched to a gene: 7. The CDR3 is 15 amino acids. CDR1 and CDR2 (germline): LNHDA, SQIVND (reference sequence). The CDR3 loop reads CASSIWAGGQDEQFF. CDR3 DNA sequence: TGTGCCAGTAGTATATGGGCGGGGGGGCAGGATGAGCAGTTCTTC.

V is TRBV6-4 and J is TRBJ2-1; 13 positions match TRBD2. With V trimmed by 6 bases and J by 2 bases, 4 bases remained unmatched. The CDR3 extends over 16 amino acids. Per germline, CDR1 MRHNA and CDR2 SNTAGT. The CDR3 DNA sequence: TGTGCCAGCAGAGGACTAGCGGGAGATACCTACAATGAGCAGTTCTTC. Its protein is CASRGLAGDTYNEQFF.

The genes are TRBV15 and TRBJ2-7; D might be TRBD2 (6 bases). Trimming pared 1 base from V and 6 bases from J, leaving 10 bases between. Germline V CDR1 and CDR2: LNHNV, YYDKDF (reference sequence). This CDR3 has 13 amino acids. CDR3 in amino acids: CATSRVGSIEQYF. The CDR3 coding sequence is TGTGCCACCAGCAGAGTCGGGAGTATCGAGCAGTACTTC.

The chain links TRBV6-1 to TRBJ1-1; possibly TRBD1 for D (6 bases). Trimming stripped 3 bases from V and 4 bases from J, with 12 bases between. The CDR3 loop spans 14 amino acids. The germline V gene encodes CDR1 MNHNS and CDR2 SASEGT. The CDR3 sequence is CASSDRGKGTEAFF. The CDR3 bases are TGTGCCAGCAGTGACAGGGGAAAAGGCACTGAAGCTTTCTTT.

The CDR3: CASSLAARGGSYEQYF. CDR3 nucleotide sequence: TGTGCCAGCAGCTTAGCGGCGCGGGGGGGGAGCTACGAGCAGTACTTC. This chain links TRBV7-2 with TRBJ2-7; 9 bases line up with TRBD2. Germline-derived CDR1 and CDR2 are SGHTA and FQGNSA. After removal of 0 bases from V and 3 bases from J, the junction contained 6 bases not matched to a gene. The CDR3 contains 16 residues.

This sequence joins TRBV9 and TRBJ1-4; TRBD1 matches at 8 bases. Germline V gives CDR1 SGDLS, CDR2 YYNGEE. The CDR3 has 14 amino acids. The ends lost 5 bases at V and 8 bases at J; junction bases unmatched: 8. The CDR3 bases are TGTGCCAGCAGTATCGGACAGGGTAACGAAAAACTGTTTTTT. Residues: CASSIGQGNEKLFF.

The genes are TRBV5-4 and TRBJ1-4; possibly TRBD1 for D (6 bases). Looked up from germline, CDR1 is SGHNT and CDR2 is YYREEE (reference sequence). There are 14 residues in the CDR3. The germline V and J ends were trimmed by 1 base and 7 bases, with 11 bases remaining between them. The CDR3 loop reads CASSLRGGGEKLFF. CDR3 nucleotide sequence: TGTGCCAGCAGCTTGAGAGGGGGTGGTGAAAAACTGTTTTTT.

The CDR3 loop reads CAWAGGGDSYEQYF. CDR3 nucleotide sequence: TGTGCCTGGGCCGGCGGCGGGGACTCCTACGAGCAGTACTTC. The V and J genes are TRBV30 and TRBJ2-7; maybe TRBD2 (6 bases). V dropped 5 bases and J dropped 0 bases, with 14 bases sitting between them. CDR1 is GTSNPN and CDR2 is SVGIG in the germline V gene (reference sequence). The CDR3 length is 14 residues.

This clone has only a few counts. The V call is TRBV5-1, the J call TRBJ2-2, with 11 bases aligning to TRBD2. This CDR3 is 17 amino acids long. Germline V gene lookup returns CDR1 SGHRS and CDR2 YFSETQ. With V trimmed by 0 bases and J by 3 bases, 4 bases remained unmatched. The CDR3 nucleotides are TGCGCCAGCAGCTTGGATCTAGCGGGGGGATACACCGGGGAGCTGTTTTTT. Amino acids: CASSLDLAGGYTGELFF.

The chain links TRBV5-1 to TRBJ2-7; 14 bases match TRBD2. Germline trimming cut 4 bases from V and 5 bases from J; bases unmatched to any gene: 5. This CDR3 has 15 amino acids. Looked up from germline, CDR1 is SGHRS and CDR2 is YFSETQ. The CDR3 bases are TGCGCCAGCAGCACTGGGACTAGCGGGAGCAACGAGCAGTACTTC. Translated, it gives CASSTGTSGSNEQYF.

The V gene is TRBV19, the J gene TRBJ2-1; 10 bases map to TRBD2. The CDR3 runs 16 residues. V lost 0 bases to trimming and J lost 5 bases; unmatched junction nucleotides: 4. Germline CDR1 LNHDA, CDR2 SQIVND (reference sequence). The CDR3 sequence is CASSIDRAGGDNEQFF. The CDR3 bases are TGTGCCAGTAGTATAGATCGAGCGGGGGGGGACAATGAGCAGTTCTTC.

The rearrangement uses TRBV19 and TRBJ1-2; 7 positions match TRBD1. Germline V gene sequence: CDR1 LNHDA, CDR2 SQIVND (reference sequence). The CDR3 extends over 14 amino acids. The V gene end was trimmed by 7 bases and the J gene end by 3 bases; junction bases not matched to a gene: 8. CDR3 DNA: TGTGCCAGTACCCGCGGGACAGTGGACTATGGCTACACCTTC. It translates to CASTRGTVDYGYTF.

The gene calls are TRBV5-1 and TRBJ2-5; D is possibly TRBD2 (5 bases). The CDR3 loop spans 13 amino acids. V lost 2 bases and J 5 bases, leaving 10 bases between the germline ends. Germline V gene data show CDR1 as SGHRS and CDR2 as YFSETQ. The chain's CDR3 is CASSLSGGETQYF. In nucleotides, the CDR3 is TGCGCCAGCAGCTTATCCGGCGGGGAGACCCAGTACTTC.

The CDR3 loop is CASSADRGGETQYF. The CDR3 bases are TGTGCCAGCAGCGCTGACAGGGGAGGAGAGACCCAGTACTTC. The gene calls are TRBV2 and TRBJ2-5; 8 nucleotides align to TRBD1. The ends lost 6 bases at V and 4 bases at J; junction bases unmatched: 7. Germline V lookup: CDR1 SNHLY, CDR2 FYNNEI. This CDR3 has 14 amino acids.

The chain combines TRBV6-5 with TRBJ2-7; 9 bases align to TRBD1. From germline, CDR1 is MNHEY and CDR2 SVGAGI. The ends lost 5 bases at V and 2 bases at J; junction bases unmatched: 7. The CDR3 is 15 residues long. The CDR3 sequence: CASSPGQGLPYEQYF. DNA for the CDR3: TGTGCCAGCAGTCCGGGACAGGGCCTTCCCTACGAGCAGTACTTC.

This chain links TRBV6-1 with TRBJ2-5; 7 bases align to TRBD1. Unmatched junction bases numbered 5, after V lost 2 bases and J lost 2 bases. From germline, CDR1 is MNHNS and CDR2 SASEGT. There are 15 residues in the CDR3. CDR3 protein: CASSELTGSQETQYF. CDR3 in DNA: TGTGCCAGCAGTGAATTGACAGGGTCACAAGAGACCCAGTACTTC.

The J gene is TRBJ1-1, the V gene TRBV7-9, with 10 nucleotides matching TRBD1. V lost 0 bases, J lost 7 bases, and 11 bases stayed unmatched. This CDR3 is 17 amino acids long. From germline, CDR1 is SEHNR and CDR2 FQNEAQ (reference sequence). The CDR3 DNA sequence: TGTGCCAGCAGCTTAGCTTCGAGGACAGGGGGATTGGGTGAAGCTTTCTTT. The encoded protein is CASSLASRTGGLGEAFF.

The chain uses TRBV4-1 and TRBJ2-2; D is possibly TRBD2 (5 bases). The CDR3 covers 16 residues. Looked up from germline, CDR1 is MGHRA and CDR2 is YSYEKL. Trimming left V 0 bases short and J 6 bases short, with 14 bases between. In DNA, the CDR3 is TGCGCCAGCAGCCAAGATAAGAGGGAGCACTCCGGGGAGCTGTTTTTT. Translated: CASSQDKREHSGELFF.

The chain couples TRBV29-1 to TRBJ2-1, with D tentatively TRBD1 (5 bases). Per germline, CDR1 SQVTM and CDR2 ANQGSEA. The CDR3 totals 14 residues. With 5 bases removed from V and 0 bases from J, the gap between germline ends came to 11 bases. The CDR3 nucleotides read TGCAGCGTTAAAAGGGGTAACTCCTACAATGAGCAGTTCTTC. Its translation: CSVKRGNSYNEQFF.

The chain is built from TRBV30 and TRBJ2-7; 9 bases are a match to TRBD1. Germline CDR1 is GTSNPN and CDR2 is SVGIG (reference sequence). V shed 5 bases and J 6 bases; nucleotides not matched to a gene: 5. The CDR3 is 12 amino acids. The CDR3 here is CAWEQGAGEQYF. CDR3 nucleotide sequence: TGTGCCTGGGAACAGGGGGCTGGCGAGCAGTACTTC.

Concerning this clone itself: Other DNA variants within this sample encode the same CDR3. This chain joins TRBV9 and TRBJ2-3; D gene unclear. This CDR3 region has 13 residues. V lost 0 bases, J lost 3 bases, and 5 bases lay in between. Per germline, CDR1 SGDLS and CDR2 YYNGEE. DNA of the CDR3: TGTGCCAGCAGCGTAGGAGGAACAGATACGCAGTATTTT. This translates into CASSVGGTDTQYF.

This chain uses TRBV4-3 with TRBJ2-7, with D tentatively TRBD1 (6 bases). Germline V CDR1 and CDR2: LGHNA, YSLEER. Trimming pared 3 bases from V and 4 bases from J, leaving 10 bases between. This CDR3 spans 13 amino acids. The CDR3 reads CASSQDSSYEQYF. For the CDR3, the DNA is TGCGCCAGCAGCCAGGACAGTTCATACGAGCAGTACTTC.

The V call is TRBV28, the J call TRBJ2-7; 11 positions agree with TRBD1. Trimming removed 5 bases from V and 7 bases from J; junction bases left unmatched: 13. Germline-derived CDR1 and CDR2 are MDHEN and SYDVKM. This CDR3 spans 16 amino acids. CDR3 loop: CASSTAAGQGALEQYF. CDR3 bases: TGTGCCAGCAGTACGGCCGCAGGACAGGGGGCGTTAGAGCAGTACTTC.

This clone was found a few times. Since the CDR3 does not end with the conserved phenylalanine or tryptophan, this likely comes from a read error. The DNA is left out, because the CDR3 cannot be placed on it with certainty; the CDR3 is given as TCRdb lists it. The gene calls are TRBV4-2 and TRBJ1-1. Germline CDR1 reads LGHNA; CDR2 reads YNFKEQ. The CDR3 has 14 residues if both end residues are counted. The CDR3 reads CASSLNTPREPLRV.

J is TRBJ2-2 and V is TRBV13, with 7 bases identical to TRBD1. There are 15 residues in the CDR3. The germline V gene encodes CDR1 PRHDT and CDR2 FYEKMQ (reference sequence). V shed 5 bases and J 1 base; nucleotides not matched to a gene: 4. Here the CDR3 reads CASSLRDRNTGELFF. CDR3 DNA sequence: TGTGCCAGCAGCCTCCGGGACAGGAACACCGGGGAGCTGTTTTTT.

This clone was observed a single time. V gene TRBV9 combines with J gene TRBJ2-3; a weak D match, TRBD1 (6 bases). Germline V CDR1 and CDR2: SGDLS, YYNGEE. This CDR3 has 13 amino acids. Trimming left V 7 bases short and J 5 bases short, with 14 bases between. The CDR3 region is CASSQIQGDTQYF. DNA for the CDR3: TGTGCCAGCTCCCAGATACAGGGAGATACGCAGTATTTT.